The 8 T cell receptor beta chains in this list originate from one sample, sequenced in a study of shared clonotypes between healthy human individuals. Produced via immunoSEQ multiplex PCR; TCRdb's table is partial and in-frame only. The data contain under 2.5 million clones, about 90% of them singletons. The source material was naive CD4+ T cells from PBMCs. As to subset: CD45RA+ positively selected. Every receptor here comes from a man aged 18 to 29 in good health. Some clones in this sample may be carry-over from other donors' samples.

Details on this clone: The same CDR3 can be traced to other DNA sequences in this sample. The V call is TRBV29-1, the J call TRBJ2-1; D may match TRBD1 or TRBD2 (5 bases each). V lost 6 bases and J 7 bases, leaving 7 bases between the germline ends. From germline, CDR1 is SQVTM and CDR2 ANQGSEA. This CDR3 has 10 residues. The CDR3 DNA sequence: TGCAGCGTGGGGGTAAATGAGCAGTTCTTC. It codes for CSVGVNEQFF.

CDR3 in DNA: TGTGCCAGCAGTGGCCGGACACGGCCTGGAACTAATGAAAAACTGTTTTTT. Its protein product is CASSGRTRPGTNEKLFF. The genes are TRBV25-1 and TRBJ1-4; possibly TRBD1 for D (5 bases). This CDR3 has 17 amino acids. Looked up from germline, CDR1 is MGHDK and CDR2 is SYGVNS. Trimming stripped 4 bases from V and 1 base from J, with 16 bases between.

The CDR3 sequence is CASSSASGISYEQYF. DNA of the CDR3: TGTGCCAGCAGCTCCGCCTCGGGCATCTCCTACGAGCAGTACTTC. The chain employs TRBV5-4 and TRBJ2-7, with no clear D. The CDR3 totals 15 residues. The V and J ends lost 3 bases and 0 bases respectively, with 13 bases between them. Germline V gene sequence: CDR1 SGHNT, CDR2 YYREEE (reference sequence).

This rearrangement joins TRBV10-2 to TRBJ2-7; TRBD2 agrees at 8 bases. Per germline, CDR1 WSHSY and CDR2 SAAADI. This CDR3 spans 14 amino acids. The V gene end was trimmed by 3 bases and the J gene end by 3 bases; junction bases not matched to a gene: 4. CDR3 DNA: TGCGCCAGCAGTGAAGTAGCGGGGAACTACGAGCAGTACTTC. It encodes CASSEVAGNYEQYF.

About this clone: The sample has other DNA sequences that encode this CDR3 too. CDR3 nucleotide sequence: TGCAGTGCTAGGCAGGGCTATGGCTACACCTTC. It codes for CSARQGYGYTF. V gene TRBV20-1 combines with J gene TRBJ1-2; weak D call: TRBD1 (5 bases). Germline CDR1 and CDR2: DFQATT and SNEGSKA (reference sequence). The CDR3 totals 11 residues. V was pared by 3 bases and J by 4 bases, with 6 bases between.

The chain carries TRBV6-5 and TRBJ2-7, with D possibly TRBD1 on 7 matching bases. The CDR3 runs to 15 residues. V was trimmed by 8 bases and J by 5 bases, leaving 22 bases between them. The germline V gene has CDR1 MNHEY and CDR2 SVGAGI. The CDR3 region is CASCRGGQGVDEQYF. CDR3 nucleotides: TGTGCCAGCTGTAGAGGGGGGCAGGGGGTCGACGAGCAGTACTTC.

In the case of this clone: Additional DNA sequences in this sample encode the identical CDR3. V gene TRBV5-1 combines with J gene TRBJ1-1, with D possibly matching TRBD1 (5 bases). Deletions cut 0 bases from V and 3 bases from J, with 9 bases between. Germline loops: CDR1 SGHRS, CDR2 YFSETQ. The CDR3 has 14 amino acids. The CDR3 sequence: CASSLGSRDTEAFF. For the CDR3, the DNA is TGCGCCAGCAGCTTGGGAAGCAGGGACACTGAAGCTTTCTTT.

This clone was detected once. Here the CDR3 DNA reads TGTGCCAGCAGTTTCACAGAGCAGCCCCAGCATTTT. Amino acid sequence: CASSFTEQPQHF. This chain uses TRBV2 with TRBJ1-5; D is unresolved. Trimming left V 5 bases short and J 7 bases short, with 9 bases between. CDR1 is SNHLY, CDR2 FYNNEI, per germline. There are 12 residues in the CDR3. The full variable domain, its missing parts supplied by reference TRBV2 and TRBJ1-5, is EPEVTQTPSHQVTQMGQEVILRCVPISNHLYFYWYRQILGQKVEFLVSFYNNEISEKSEIFDDQFSVERPDGSNFTLKIRSTKLEDSAMYFCASSFTEQPQHFGDGTRLSIL.